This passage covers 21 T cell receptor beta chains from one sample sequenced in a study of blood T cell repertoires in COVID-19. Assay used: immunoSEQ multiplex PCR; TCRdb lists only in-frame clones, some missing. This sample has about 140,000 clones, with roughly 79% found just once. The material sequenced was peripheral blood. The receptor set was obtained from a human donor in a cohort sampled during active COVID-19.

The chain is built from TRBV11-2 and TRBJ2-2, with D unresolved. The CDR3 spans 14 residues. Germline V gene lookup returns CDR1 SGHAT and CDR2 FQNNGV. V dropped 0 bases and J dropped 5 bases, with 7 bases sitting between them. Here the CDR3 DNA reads TGTGCCAGCAGCTTAGAGGAGTGGACCGGGGAGCTGTTTTTT. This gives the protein CASSLEEWTGELFF.

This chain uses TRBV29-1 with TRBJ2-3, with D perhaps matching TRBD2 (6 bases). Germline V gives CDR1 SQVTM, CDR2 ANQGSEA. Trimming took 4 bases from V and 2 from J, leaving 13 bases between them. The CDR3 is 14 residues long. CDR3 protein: CSVAAGTVTDTQYF. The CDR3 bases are TGCAGCGTTGCTGCCGGGACTGTCACAGATACGCAGTATTTT.

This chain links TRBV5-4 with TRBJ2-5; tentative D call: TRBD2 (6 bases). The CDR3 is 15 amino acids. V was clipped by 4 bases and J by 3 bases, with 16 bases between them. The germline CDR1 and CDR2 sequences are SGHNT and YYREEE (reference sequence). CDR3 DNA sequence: TGTGCCAGCAGCCCTACTAGGAGGGGAAAAGAGACCCAGTACTTC. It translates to CASSPTRRGKETQYF.

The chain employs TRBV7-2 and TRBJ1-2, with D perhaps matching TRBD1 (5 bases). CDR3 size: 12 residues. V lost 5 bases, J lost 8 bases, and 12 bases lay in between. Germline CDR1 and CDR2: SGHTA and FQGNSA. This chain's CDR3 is CASSGGGVGYTF. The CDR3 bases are TGTGCCAGCAGCGGGGGGGGTGTGGGCTACACCTTC.

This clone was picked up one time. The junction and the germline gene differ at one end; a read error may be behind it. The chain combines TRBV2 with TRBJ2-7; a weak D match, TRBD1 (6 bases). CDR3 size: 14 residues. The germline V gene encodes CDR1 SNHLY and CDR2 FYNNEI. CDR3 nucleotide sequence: TGTGCCAGCAGTATTCAGAGCGATGGGGGCCCTCTAGTGTTC. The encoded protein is CASSIQSDGGPLVF.

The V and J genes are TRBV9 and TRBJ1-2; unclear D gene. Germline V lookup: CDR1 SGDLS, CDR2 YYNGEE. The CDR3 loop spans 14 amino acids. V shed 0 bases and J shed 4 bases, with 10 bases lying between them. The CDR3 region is CASSVGTVGYGYTF. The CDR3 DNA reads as TGTGCCAGCAGCGTAGGAACCGTCGGCTATGGCTACACCTTC.

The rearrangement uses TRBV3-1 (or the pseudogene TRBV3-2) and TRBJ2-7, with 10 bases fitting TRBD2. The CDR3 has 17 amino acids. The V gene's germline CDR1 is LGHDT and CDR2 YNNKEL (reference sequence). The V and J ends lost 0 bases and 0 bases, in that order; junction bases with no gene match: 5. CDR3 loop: CASSQDRSGRISYEQYF. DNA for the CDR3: TGTGCCAGCAGCCAAGATCGTAGCGGGAGGATCTCCTACGAGCAGTACTTC.

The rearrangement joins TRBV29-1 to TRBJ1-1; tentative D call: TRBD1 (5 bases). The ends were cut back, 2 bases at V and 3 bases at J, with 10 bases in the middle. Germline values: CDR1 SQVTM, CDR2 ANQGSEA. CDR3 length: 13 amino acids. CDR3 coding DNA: TGCAGCGTTGAAAGGGGCTTCGACACTGAAGCTTTCTTT. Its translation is CSVERGFDTEAFF.

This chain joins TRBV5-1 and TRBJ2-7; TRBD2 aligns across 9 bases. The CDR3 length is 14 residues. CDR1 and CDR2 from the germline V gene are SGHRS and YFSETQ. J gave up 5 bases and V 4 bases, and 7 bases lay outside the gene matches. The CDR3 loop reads CASSPHSGGDEQYF. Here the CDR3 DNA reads TGCGCCAGCAGCCCCCATAGCGGGGGAGACGAGCAGTACTTC.

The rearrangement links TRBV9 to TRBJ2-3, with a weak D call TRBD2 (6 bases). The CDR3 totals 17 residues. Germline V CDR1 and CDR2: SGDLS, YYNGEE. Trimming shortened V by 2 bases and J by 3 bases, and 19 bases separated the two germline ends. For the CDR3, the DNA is TGTGCCAGCAGCGTCTGGGCCGGGAGAGAAGATACAGATACGCAGTATTTT. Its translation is CASSVWAGREDTDTQYF.

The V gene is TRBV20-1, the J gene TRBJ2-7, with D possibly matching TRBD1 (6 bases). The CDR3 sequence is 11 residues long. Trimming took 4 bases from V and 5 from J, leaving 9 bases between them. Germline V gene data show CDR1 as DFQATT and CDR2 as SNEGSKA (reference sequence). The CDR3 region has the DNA TGCAGTGCTATGGGACAAAACGAGCAGTACTTC. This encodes CSAMGQNEQYF.

CDR3 coding DNA: TGTGCCAGCAGCTTCAGCCCGGGACAGGGGTATGGCTACACCTTC. As protein: CASSFSPGQGYGYTF. This chain connects TRBV7-3 to TRBJ1-2; 10 positions agree with TRBD1. V lost 3 bases to trimming and J lost 5 bases; unmatched junction nucleotides: 6. Germline V CDR1 and CDR2: SGHTA, FQGTGA. The CDR3 is 15 amino acids.

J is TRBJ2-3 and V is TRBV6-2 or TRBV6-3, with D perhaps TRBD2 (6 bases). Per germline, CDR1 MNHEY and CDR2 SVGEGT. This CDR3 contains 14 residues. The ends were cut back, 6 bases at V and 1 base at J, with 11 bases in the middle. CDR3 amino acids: CASSRASGTDTQYF. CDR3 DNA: TGTGCCAGCAGCCGGGCTAGCGGCACAGATACGCAGTATTTT.

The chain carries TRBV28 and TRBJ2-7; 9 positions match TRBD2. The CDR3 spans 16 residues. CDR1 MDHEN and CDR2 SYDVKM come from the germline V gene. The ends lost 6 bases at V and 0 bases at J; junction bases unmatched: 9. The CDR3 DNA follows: TGTGCCAGCAGCAGGGAGGGTAGCGGGAGCTCCTACGAGCAGTACTTC. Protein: CASSREGSGSSYEQYF.

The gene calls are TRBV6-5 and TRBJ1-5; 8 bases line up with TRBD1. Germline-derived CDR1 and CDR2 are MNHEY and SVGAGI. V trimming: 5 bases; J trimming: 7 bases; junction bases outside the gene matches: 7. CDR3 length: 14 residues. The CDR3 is CASSLDRVRQPQHF. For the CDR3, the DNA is TGTGCCAGCAGTCTGGACAGGGTGCGGCAGCCCCAGCATTTT.

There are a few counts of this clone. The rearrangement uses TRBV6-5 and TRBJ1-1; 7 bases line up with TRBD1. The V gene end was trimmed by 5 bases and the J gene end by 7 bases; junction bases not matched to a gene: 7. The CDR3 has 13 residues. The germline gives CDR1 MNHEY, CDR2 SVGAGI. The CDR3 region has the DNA TGTGCCAGCAGTAAAACCGGGACAGTTGAAGCTTTCTTT. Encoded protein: CASSKTGTVEAFF.

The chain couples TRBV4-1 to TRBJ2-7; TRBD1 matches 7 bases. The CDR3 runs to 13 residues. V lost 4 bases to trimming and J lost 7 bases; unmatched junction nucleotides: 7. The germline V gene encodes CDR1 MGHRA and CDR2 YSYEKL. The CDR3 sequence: CASSPTGSREQYF. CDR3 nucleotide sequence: TGCGCCAGCAGCCCGACAGGGTCCCGAGAGCAGTACTTC.

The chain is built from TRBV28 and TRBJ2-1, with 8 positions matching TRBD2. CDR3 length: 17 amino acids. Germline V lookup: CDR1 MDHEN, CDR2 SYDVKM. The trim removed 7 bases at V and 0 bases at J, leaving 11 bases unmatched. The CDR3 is CASIPGGTASSYNEQFF. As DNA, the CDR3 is TGTGCCAGCATCCCGGGGGGGACTGCTAGCTCCTACAATGAGCAGTTCTTC.

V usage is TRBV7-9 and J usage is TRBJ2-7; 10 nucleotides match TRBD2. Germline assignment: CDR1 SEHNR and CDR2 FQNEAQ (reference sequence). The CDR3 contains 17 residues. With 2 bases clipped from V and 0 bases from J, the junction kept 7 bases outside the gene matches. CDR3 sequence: CASSLRRAGGSSYEQYF. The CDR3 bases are TGTGCCAGCAGCTTAAGGAGAGCGGGAGGGTCCTCCTACGAGCAGTACTTC. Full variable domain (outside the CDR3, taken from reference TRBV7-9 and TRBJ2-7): DTGVSQNPRHKITKRGQNVTFRCDPISEHNRLYWYRQTLGQGPEFLTYFQNEAQLEKSRLLSDRFSAERPKGSFSTLEIQRTEQGDSAMYLCASSLRRAGGSSYEQYFGPGTRLTVT.

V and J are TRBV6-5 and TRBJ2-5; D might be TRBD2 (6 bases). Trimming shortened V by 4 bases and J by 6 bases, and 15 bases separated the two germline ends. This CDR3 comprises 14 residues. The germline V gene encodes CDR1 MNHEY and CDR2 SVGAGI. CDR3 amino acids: CASSFVAVPKTQYF. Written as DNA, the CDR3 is TGTGCCAGCAGTTTTGTAGCGGTTCCTAAGACCCAGTACTTC.

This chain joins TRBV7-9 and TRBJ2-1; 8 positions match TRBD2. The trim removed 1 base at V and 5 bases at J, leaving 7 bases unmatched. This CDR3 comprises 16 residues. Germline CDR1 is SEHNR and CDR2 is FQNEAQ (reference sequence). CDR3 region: CASSLGPAGGDNEQFF. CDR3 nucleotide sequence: TGTGCCAGCAGCTTAGGGCCGGCGGGAGGAGACAATGAGCAGTTCTTC.